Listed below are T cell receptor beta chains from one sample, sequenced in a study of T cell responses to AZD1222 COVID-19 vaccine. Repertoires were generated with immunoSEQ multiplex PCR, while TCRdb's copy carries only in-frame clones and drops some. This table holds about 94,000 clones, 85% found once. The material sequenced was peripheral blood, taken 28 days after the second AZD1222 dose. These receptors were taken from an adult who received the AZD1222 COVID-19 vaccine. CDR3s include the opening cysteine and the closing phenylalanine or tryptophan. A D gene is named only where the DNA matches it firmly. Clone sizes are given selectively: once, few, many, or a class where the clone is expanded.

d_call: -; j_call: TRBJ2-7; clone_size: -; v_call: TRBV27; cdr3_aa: CASSLSLDYEQYF; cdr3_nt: TGTGCCAGCAGTTTATCGCTGGATTACGAGCAGTACTTC
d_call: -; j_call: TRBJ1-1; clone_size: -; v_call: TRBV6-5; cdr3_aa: CALTPRAGTEAFF; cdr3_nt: TGTGCCCTCACCCCCAGGGCGGGGACTGAAGCTTTCTTT
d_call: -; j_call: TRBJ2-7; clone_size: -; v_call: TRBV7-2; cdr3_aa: CASSLHSGSPYEQYF; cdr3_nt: TGTGCCAGCAGCCTTCACTCAGGATCCCCCTACGAGCAGTACTTC
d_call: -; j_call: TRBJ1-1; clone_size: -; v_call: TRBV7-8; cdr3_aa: CASSLVSEAFF; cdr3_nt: TGTGCCAGCAGCTTAGTCTCTGAAGCTTTCTTT
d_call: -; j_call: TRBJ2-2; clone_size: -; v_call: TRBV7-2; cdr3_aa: CASSFQGPAGELFF; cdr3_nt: TGTGCCAGCAGCTTTCAGGGGCCGGCCGGGGAGCTGTTTTTT
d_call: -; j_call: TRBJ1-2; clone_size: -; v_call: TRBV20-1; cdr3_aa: CSASAGPSGYTF; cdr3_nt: TGCAGTGCTAGTGCAGGCCCCAGTGGCTACACCTTC
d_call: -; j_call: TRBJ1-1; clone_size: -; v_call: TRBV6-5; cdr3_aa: CASSRGQSEAFF; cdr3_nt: TGTGCCAGCAGTAGAGGACAGTCTGAAGCTTTCTTT
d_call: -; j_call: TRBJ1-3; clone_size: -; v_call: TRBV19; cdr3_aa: CASSIDWGFYGNTIYF; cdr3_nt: TGTGCCAGTAGTATCGATTGGGGATTCTATGGAAACACCATATATTTT
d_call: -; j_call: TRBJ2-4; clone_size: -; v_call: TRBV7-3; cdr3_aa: CASSQGYNKNIQYF; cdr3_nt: TGTGCCAGCAGCCAAGGGTACAACAAAAACATTCAGTACTTC
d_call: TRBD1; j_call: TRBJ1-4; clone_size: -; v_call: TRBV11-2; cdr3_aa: CASSPAWGTGREKLFF; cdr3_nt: TGTGCCAGCAGCCCTGCCTGGGGGACAGGGCGTGAAAAACTGTTTTTT
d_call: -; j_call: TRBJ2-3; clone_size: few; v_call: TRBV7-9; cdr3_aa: CASSNTSTSVNTQYF; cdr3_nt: TGTGCCAGCAGTAATACTAGCACCTCGGTGAATACGCAGTATTTT
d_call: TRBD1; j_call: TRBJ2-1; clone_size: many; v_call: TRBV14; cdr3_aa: CASTETGQDEQFF; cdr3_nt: TGTGCCAGCACTGAGACAGGGCAAGATGAGCAGTTCTTC
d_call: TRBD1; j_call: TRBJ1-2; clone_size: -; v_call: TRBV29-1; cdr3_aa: CSVETTGEFGYTF; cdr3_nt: TGCAGCGTTGAGACGACAGGGGAATTTGGCTACACCTTC
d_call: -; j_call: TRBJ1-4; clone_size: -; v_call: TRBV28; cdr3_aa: CASFTPFGEKLFF; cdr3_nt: TGTGCCAGCTTCACCCCATTCGGTGAAAAACTGTTTTTT
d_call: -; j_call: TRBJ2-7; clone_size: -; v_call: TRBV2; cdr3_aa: CASVAGPSYEQYF; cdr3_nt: TGTGCCAGCGTGGCGGGACCCTCCTACGAGCAGTACTTC
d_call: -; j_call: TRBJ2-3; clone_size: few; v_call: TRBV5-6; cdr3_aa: CASSLFGDTQYF; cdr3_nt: TGTGCCAGCAGCTTGTTCGGGGATACGCAGTATTTT
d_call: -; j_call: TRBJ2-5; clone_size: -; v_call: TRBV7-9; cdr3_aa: CASSLVSRGETQYF; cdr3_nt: TGTGCCAGCAGCTTAGTTTCTAGGGGAGAGACCCAGTACTTC
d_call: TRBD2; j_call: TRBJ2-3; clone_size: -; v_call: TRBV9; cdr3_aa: CASSVGGGRPDTQYF; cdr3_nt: TGTGCCAGCAGCGTAGGAGGCGGGAGGCCAGATACGCAGTATTTT
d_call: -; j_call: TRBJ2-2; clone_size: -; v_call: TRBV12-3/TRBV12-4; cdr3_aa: CASSLGGAGELFF; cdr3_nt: TGTGCCAGCAGTTTAGGGGGCGCCGGGGAGCTGTTTTTT
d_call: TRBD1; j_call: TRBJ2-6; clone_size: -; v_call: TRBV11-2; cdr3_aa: CASSTPGQGRPGANVLTF; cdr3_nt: TGTGCCAGCAGCACGCCGGGACAGGGTAGGCCTGGGGCCAACGTCCTGACTTTC
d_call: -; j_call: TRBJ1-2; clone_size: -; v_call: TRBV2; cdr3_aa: CASSIRQAGDTF; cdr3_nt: TGTGCCAGCAGTATTCGACAGGCCGGGGACACCTTC
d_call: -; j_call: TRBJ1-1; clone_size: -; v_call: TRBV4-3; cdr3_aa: CASSQAQGLGSTEAFF; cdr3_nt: TGCGCCAGCAGCCAAGCCCAGGGTCTGGGGAGCACTGAAGCTTTCTTT
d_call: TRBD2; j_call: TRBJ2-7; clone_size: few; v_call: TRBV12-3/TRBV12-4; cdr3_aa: CASSRGYLYEQYF; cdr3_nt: TGTGCCAGCTCGCGGGGGTACCTTTACGAGCAGTACTTC
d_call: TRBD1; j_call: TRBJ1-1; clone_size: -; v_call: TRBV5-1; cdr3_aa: CASSPQGGTEAFF; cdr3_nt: TGCGCCAGCAGCCCACAGGGGGGAACTGAAGCTTTCTTT
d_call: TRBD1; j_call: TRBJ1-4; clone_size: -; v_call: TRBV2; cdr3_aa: CASSKDRVGGEKLFF; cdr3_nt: TGTGCCAGCAGTAAAGACAGGGTCGGAGGTGAAAAACTGTTTTTT
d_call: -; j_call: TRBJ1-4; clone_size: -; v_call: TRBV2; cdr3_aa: CAILRQDNEKLFF; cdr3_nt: TGTGCCATCTTAAGACAGGACAATGAAAAACTGTTTTTT
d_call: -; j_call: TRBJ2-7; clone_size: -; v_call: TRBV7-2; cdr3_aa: CASSSDTHDVAGYYEQYF; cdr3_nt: TGTGCCAGCAGCTCCGATACCCATGACGTTGCGGGATACTACGAGCAGTACTTC
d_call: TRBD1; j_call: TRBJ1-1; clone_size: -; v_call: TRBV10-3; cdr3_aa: CAIRSGQGVNTEAFF; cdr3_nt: TGTGCCATCCGTTCGGGGCAGGGGGTGAACACTGAAGCTTTCTTT
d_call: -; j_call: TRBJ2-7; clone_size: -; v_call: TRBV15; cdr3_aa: CATSKDRGPNYEQYF; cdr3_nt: TGTGCCACCAGCAAGGATAGGGGTCCCAACTACGAGCAGTACTTC
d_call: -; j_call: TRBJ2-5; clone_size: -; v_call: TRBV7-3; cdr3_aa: CASSPRAGGQETQYF; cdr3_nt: TGTGCCAGCAGCCCAAGAGCCGGAGGGCAAGAGACCCAGTACTTC
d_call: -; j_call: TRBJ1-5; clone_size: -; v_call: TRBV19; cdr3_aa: CAGSGVGNQPQHF; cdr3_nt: TGTGCCGGCTCAGGGGTTGGCAATCAGCCCCAGCATTTT
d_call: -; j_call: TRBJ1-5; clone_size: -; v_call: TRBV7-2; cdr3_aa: CASSSRVNQPQHF; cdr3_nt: TGTGCCAGCAGCTCCAGAGTTAATCAGCCCCAGCATTTT
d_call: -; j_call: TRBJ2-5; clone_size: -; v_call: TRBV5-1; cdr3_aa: CASSFTGQETQYF; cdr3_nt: TGCGCCAGCAGCTTTACAGGGCAAGAGACCCAGTACTTC
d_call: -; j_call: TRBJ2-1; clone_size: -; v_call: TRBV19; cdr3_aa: CASSFKPGQDKYEGHSGTYNEQFF; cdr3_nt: TGTGCCAGTAGTTTCAAACCGGGACAGGATAAATATGAAGGTCATAGCGGGACCTACAATGAGCAGTTCTTC
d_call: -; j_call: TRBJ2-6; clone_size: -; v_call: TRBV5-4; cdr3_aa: CASSSRASGANVLTF; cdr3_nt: TGTGCCAGCAGCTCCCGGGCGTCTGGGGCCAACGTCCTGACTTTC
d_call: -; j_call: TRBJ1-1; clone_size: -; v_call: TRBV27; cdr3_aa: CASSLYWALRRDTEAFF; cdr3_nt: TGTGCCAGCAGTTTATATTGGGCCCTCCGACGGGACACTGAAGCTTTCTTT
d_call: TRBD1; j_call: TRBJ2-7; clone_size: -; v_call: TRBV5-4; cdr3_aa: CASSLDRGSSYEQYF; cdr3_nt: TGTGCCAGCAGCTTGGACAGGGGGAGCTCCTACGAGCAGTACTTC
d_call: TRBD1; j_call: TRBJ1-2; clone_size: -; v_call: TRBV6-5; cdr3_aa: CASSRGATGKGYTF; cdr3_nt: TGTGCCAGCAGTCGTGGAGCGACAGGGAAGGGCTACACCTTC
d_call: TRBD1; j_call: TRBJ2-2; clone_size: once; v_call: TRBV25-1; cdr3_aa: CASSEPARQGGGELFF; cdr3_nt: TGTGCCAGCAGTGAACCGGCCAGACAGGGTGGCGGGGAGCTGTTTTTT
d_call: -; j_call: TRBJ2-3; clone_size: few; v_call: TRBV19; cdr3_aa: CASSIGHDTQYF; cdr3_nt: TGTGCCAGTAGTATCGGCCACGATACGCAGTATTTT
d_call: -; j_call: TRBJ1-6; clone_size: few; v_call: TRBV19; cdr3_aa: CASGFRNSPLHF; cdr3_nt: TGTGCCAGTGGGTTTCGGAATTCACCCCTCCACTTT
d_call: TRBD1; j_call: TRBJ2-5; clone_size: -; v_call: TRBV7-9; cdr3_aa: CASSLPIQGARGYQETQYF; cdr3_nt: TGTGCCAGCAGCTTACCCATACAGGGGGCAAGAGGGTACCAAGAGACCCAGTACTTC
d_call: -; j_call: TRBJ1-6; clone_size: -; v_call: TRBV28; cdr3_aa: CASSLTELEPLHF; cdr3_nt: TGTGCCAGCAGTTTAACAGAACTGGAACCCCTCCACTTT
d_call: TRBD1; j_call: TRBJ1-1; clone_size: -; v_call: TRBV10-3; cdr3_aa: CAISEAGGGGTEAFF; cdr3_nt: TGTGCCATCAGTGAGGCAGGGGGCGGTGGGACTGAAGCTTTCTTT
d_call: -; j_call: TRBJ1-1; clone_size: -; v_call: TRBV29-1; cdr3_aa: CSVEDGAYEAFF; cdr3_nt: TGCAGCGTTGAAGATGGGGCCTATGAAGCTTTCTTT
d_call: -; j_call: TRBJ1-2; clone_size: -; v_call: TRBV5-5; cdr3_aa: CASSLGLGGLNYGYTF; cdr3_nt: TGTGCCAGCAGCTTGGGTTTAGGAGGGCTTAACTATGGCTACACCTTC
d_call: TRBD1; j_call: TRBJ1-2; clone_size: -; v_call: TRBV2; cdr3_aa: CASNPTGNYGYTF; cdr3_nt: TGTGCCAGCAACCCGACAGGGAACTATGGCTACACCTTC
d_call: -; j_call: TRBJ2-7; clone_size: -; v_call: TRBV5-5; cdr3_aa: CASSRISVGDYEQYF; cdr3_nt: TGTGCCAGCAGCCGTATTTCTGTGGGGGACTACGAGCAGTACTTC
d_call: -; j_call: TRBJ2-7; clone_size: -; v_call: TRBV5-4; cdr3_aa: CASSRGRQGAEQYF; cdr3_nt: TGTGCCAGCAGCCGCGGGAGACAGGGAGCCGAGCAGTACTTC
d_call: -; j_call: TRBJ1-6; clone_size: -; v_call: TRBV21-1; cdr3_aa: CASSKGEGGPGNSPLHF; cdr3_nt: TGTGCCAGCAGCAAAGGGGAGGGGGGGCCGGGGAATTCACCCCTCCACTTT
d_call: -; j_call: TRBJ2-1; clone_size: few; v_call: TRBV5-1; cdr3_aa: CASSFSGTPTYNEQFF; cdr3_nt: TGCGCCAGCAGCTTCTCCGGGACACCCACCTACAATGAGCAGTTCTTC
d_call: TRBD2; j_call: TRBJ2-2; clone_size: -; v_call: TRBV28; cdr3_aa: CASYSGGRNTGELFF; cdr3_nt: TGTGCCAGTTATAGCGGGGGTCGGAACACCGGGGAGCTGTTTTTT
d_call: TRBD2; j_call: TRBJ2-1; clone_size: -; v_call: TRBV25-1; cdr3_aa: CASSERRSSRLARGEQFF; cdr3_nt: TGTGCCAGCAGTGAGAGGCGGTCTAGCCGACTAGCGAGGGGTGAGCAGTTCTTC
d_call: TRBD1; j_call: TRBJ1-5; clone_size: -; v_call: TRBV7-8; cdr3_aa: CASSLAGTGRRNQPQHF; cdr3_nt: TGTGCCAGCAGCTTGGCCGGGACAGGGCGACGCAATCAGCCCCAGCATTTT
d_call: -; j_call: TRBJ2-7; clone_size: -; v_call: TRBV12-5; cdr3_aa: CASGLVLGGGPYEQYF; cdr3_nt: TGTGCTAGTGGTTTGGTACTTGGGGGAGGCCCCTACGAGCAGTACTTC
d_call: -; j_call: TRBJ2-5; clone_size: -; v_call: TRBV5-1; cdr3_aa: CASSLSLVEETQYF; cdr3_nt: TGCGCCAGCAGCTTGTCACTAGTCGAAGAGACCCAGTACTTC